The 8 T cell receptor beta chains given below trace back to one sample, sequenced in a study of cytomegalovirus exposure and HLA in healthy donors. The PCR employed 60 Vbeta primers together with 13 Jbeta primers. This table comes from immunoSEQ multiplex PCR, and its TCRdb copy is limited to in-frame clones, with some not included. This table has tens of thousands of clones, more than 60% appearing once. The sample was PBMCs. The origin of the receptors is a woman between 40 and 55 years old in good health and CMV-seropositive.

The chain's CDR3 is CAWSSGVDQPQHF. For the CDR3, the DNA is TGTGCCTGGAGTTCAGGGGTTGATCAGCCCCAGCATTTT. The chain employs TRBV30 and TRBJ1-5; TRBD1 might be the D (6 bases). The germline gives CDR1 GTSNPN, CDR2 SVGIG (reference sequence). V lost 2 bases to trimming and J lost 5 bases, with 10 bases between them. This CDR3 contains 13 residues.

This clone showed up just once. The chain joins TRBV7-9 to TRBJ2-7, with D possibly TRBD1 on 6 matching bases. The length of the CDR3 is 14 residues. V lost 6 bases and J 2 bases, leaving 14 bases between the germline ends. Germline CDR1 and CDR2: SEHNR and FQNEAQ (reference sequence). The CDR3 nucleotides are TGTGCCAGCAGTAACGGGAAGGGGGCCTACGAGCAGTACTTC. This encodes CASSNGKGAYEQYF.

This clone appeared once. The CDR3 DNA sequence: TGTGCCAGCAGCTTCGACAGGGGATCCTACGAGCAGTACTTC. Amino acids: CASSFDRGSYEQYF. The chain couples TRBV7-2 to TRBJ2-7, with 8 bases matching TRBD1. Trimming cost V 3 bases and J 1 base; bases outside gene matches: 2. The length of the CDR3 is 14 residues. CDR1 and CDR2 from the germline V gene are SGHTA and FQGNSA.

The CDR3 sequence: CASSSDRPGTGNEKLFF. CDR3 nucleotides: TGTGCCAGCAGCTCCGATCGCCCCGGGACAGGGAATGAAAAACTGTTTTTT. The chain joins TRBV11-1 to TRBJ1-4; the match to TRBD1 covers 9 bases. The germline gives CDR1 SGHAT, CDR2 FQDESV (reference sequence). CDR3 length equals 17 residues. The J segment lost 5 bases and the V segment lost 4 bases, leaving 11 bases of the junction unmatched. Using reference TRBV11-1 and TRBJ1-4 for the parts outside the CDR3, the full variable domain is EAEVAQSPRYKITEKSQAVAFWCDPISGHATLYWYRQILGQGPELLVQFQDESVVDDSQLPKDRFSAERLKGVDSTLKIQPAELGDSAMYLCASSSDRPGTGNEKLFFGSGTQLSVL.

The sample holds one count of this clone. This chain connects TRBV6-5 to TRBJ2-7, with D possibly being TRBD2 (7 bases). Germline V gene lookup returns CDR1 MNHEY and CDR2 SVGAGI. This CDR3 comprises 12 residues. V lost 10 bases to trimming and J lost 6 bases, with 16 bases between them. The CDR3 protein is CATVGGPGEQYF. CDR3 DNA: TGTGCCACAGTGGGGGGGCCTGGCGAGCAGTACTTC.

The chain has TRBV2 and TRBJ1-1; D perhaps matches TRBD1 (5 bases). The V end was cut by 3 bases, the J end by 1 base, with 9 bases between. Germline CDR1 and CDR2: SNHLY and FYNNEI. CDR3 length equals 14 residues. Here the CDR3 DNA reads TGTGCCAGCAGTGAGCAGGGAGGGAACACTGAAGCTTTCTTT. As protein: CASSEQGGNTEAFF.

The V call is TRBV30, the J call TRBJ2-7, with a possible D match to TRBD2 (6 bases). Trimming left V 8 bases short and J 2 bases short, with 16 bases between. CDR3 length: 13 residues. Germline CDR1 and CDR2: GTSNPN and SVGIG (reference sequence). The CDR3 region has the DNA TGTGCCACTGCCGGAGGGAGGACCTACGAGCAGTACTTC. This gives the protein CATAGGRTYEQYF.

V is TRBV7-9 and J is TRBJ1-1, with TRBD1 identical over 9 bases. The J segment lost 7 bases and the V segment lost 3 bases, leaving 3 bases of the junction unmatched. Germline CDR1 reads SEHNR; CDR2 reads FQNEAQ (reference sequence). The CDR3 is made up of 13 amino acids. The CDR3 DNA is TGTGCCAGCAGCTTCGGGACAGGGTTTGAAGCTTTCTTT. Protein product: CASSFGTGFEAFF.